This T cell receptor beta chain was observed in a study of cytomegalovirus exposure and HLA in healthy donors. Here immunoSEQ multiplex PCR was the method, and the copy in TCRdb shows in-frame clones only, minus some. The table has approximately 280,000 clones, around 89% seen once. The CDR3 covers 13 residues. J lost 6 bases, V lost 8 bases, and 10 bases had no gene match. Germline V gene lookup returns CDR1 MNHEY and CDR2 SVGAGI. Material: PBMCs. The chain combines TRBV6-5 with TRBJ2-7; 7 bases line up with TRBD2. The TCR comes from a woman aged 18-29 years in good health and CMV-seronegative. The DNA of the CDR3 is TGTGCCAGCGGGGAACCGGGACTAAGCGAGCAGTACTTC. It encodes CASGEPGLSEQYF.